This passage covers 15 T cell receptor beta chains from one sample sequenced in a study of blood T cell repertoires in COVID-19 (dated by TCRdb to between 2020 and 2021). The library was obtained by the immunoSEQ multiplex PCR assay. This is the immuneACCESS table as TCRdb keeps it, with only in-frame sequences that have V and J called. A part of the clones is gone; compared with another copy, unresolved V genes explain less than half, and the rest is unexplained. The sample contains 200,000 to 300,000 clones, over 70% of them found a single time. The ten largest clones capture 7.9% of the sample. The material sequenced was peripheral blood. Receptors originate from a woman older than 75 with acute or convalescent COVID-19.

The chain uses TRBV5-6 and TRBJ2-1; weak D call: TRBD1 (5 bases). Trimming took 0 bases from V and 5 from J, leaving 9 bases between them. The CDR3 extends over 14 amino acids. CDR1 and CDR2 (germline): SGHDT, YYEEEE. The CDR3 DNA sequence: TGTGCCAGCAGCTTGGTCGGCAGGGACAATGAGCAGTTCTTC. Translated, it gives CASSLVGRDNEQFF.

The chain links TRBV5-1 to TRBJ2-5; 9 bases align to TRBD2. The CDR3 loop spans 17 amino acids. Germline-derived CDR1 and CDR2 are SGHRS and YFSETQ. Unmatched junction bases numbered 12, after V lost 1 base and J lost 5 bases. The CDR3, as DNA: TGCGCCAGCAGCTTGCCCGAGCGGGAGGTTGTTAGGGAGACCCAGTACTTC. Its protein is CASSLPEREVVRETQYF.

The chain couples TRBV3-1 (or the pseudogene TRBV3-2) to TRBJ1-2; 7 nucleotides match TRBD1. CDR3 length: 14 amino acids. Looked up from germline, CDR1 is LGHDT and CDR2 is YNNKEL (reference sequence). Trimming removed 5 bases from V and 5 bases from J; junction bases left unmatched: 8. CDR3 DNA: TGTGCCAGCAGCGACGGGACAGCAATTTATGGCTACACCTTC. Residues: CASSDGTAIYGYTF.

The V gene is TRBV30, the J gene TRBJ1-1; D may be TRBD1 (5 bases). From germline, CDR1 is GTSNPN and CDR2 SVGIG (reference sequence). This CDR3 region has 13 residues. V lost 0 bases to trimming and J lost 10 bases, with 15 bases between them. The CDR3 reads CAWSVSRGSRAFF. The DNA for the CDR3 is TGTGCCTGGAGTGTAAGTCGGGGGAGTAGAGCTTTCTTT.

The chain is built from TRBV19 and TRBJ2-2; 8 bases fit TRBD2. The germline V gene has CDR1 LNHDA and CDR2 SQIVND (reference sequence). The CDR3 length is 15 residues. J lost 5 bases, V lost 7 bases, and 9 bases had no gene match. The CDR3 nucleotides read TGTGCCAGTACCTTGACCGCGGGGGGAACCGGGGAGCTGTTTTTT. Protein: CASTLTAGGTGELFF. The full variable domain, with the rest looked up from reference TRBV19 and TRBJ2-2, is DGGITQSPKYLFRKEGQNVTLSCEQNLNHDAMYWYRQDPGQGLRLIYYSQIVNDFQKGDIAEGYSVSREKKESFPLTVTSAQKNPTAFYLCASTLTAGGTGELFFGEGSRLTVL.

This clone occurred a few times. The chain links TRBV19 to TRBJ2-5; a possible D gene is TRBD1 (5 bases). Germline CDR1 is LNHDA and CDR2 is SQIVND (reference sequence). The V end lost 3 bases, the J end lost 0 bases, and 8 bases lay between the germline ends. The CDR3 totals 14 residues. The CDR3 reads CASSIRQNQETQYF. The CDR3 nucleotides read TGTGCCAGTAGTATCCGACAGAACCAAGAGACCCAGTACTTC.

This sequence joins TRBV15 and TRBJ1-1; D gene unclear. The CDR3 spans 15 residues. Trimming removed 0 bases from V and 1 base from J, with 9 bases in between. The germline V gene encodes CDR1 LNHNV and CDR2 YYDKDF (reference sequence). The CDR3 loop reads CATSRDRARNTEAFF. The CDR3 DNA reads TGTGCCACCAGCAGAGACCGAGCTCGGAACACTGAAGCTTTCTTT.

V gene TRBV10-3 combines with J gene TRBJ2-1; 9 positions match TRBD1. The V gene's germline CDR1 is ENHRY and CDR2 SYGVKD. The CDR3 is 14 amino acids. J was trimmed by 5 bases and V by 10 bases; bases with no gene match: 9. The CDR3 protein is CATTRDREDNEQFF. CDR3 bases: TGTGCCACGACGCGGGACAGGGAAGACAATGAGCAGTTCTTC.

The gene calls are TRBV5-1 and TRBJ1-3, with D possibly matching TRBD1 (5 bases). The CDR3 is made up of 18 amino acids. CDR1 is SGHRS, CDR2 YFSETQ, per germline. V lost 4 bases, J lost 0 bases, and 20 bases lay in between. The CDR3 DNA follows: TGCGCCAGCAGCCCCGTGGACATTTCAATCAGCTCTGGAAACACCATATATTTT. The encoded protein is CASSPVDISISSGNTIYF. Complete variable domain (other parts from reference TRBV5-1 and TRBJ1-3): KAGVTQTPRYLIKTRGQQVTLSCSPISGHRSVSWYQQTPGQGLQFLFEYFSETQRNKGNFPGRFSGRQFSNSRSEMNVSTLELGDSALYLCASSPVDISISSGNTIYFGEGSWLTVV.

The chain has TRBV6-5 and TRBJ2-1; 8 nucleotides align to TRBD2. This CDR3 comprises 14 residues. Germline V lookup: CDR1 MNHEY, CDR2 SVGAGI. After removal of 6 bases from V and 9 bases from J, the junction contained 10 bases not matched to a gene. The CDR3 DNA sequence: TGTGCCAGCAGCCGTTCGGGGGGGCTCGGTGAGCAGTTCTTC. Protein sequence: CASSRSGGLGEQFF.

J is TRBJ2-7 and V is TRBV28; 14 nucleotides match TRBD2. CDR1 MDHEN and CDR2 SYDVKM come from the germline V gene. The ends lost 6 bases at V and 9 bases at J; junction bases unmatched: 7. CDR3 size: 14 residues. CDR3 protein: CASSPGLAGAWQYF. CDR3 bases: TGTGCCAGCAGCCCGGGACTAGCGGGGGCTTGGCAGTACTTC. The full variable domain, completed using reference TRBV28 and TRBJ2-7, is DVKVTQSSRYLVKRTGEKVFLECVQDMDHENMFWYRQDPGLGLRLIYFSYDVKMKEKGDIPEGYSVSREKKERFSLILESASTNQTSMYLCASSPGLAGAWQYFGPGTRLTVT.

The rearrangement joins TRBV5-1 to TRBJ1-4; D is possibly TRBD1 (6 bases). The CDR3 is made up of 15 amino acids. Germline CDR1 is SGHRS and CDR2 is YFSETQ. The V end lost 3 bases, the J end lost 0 bases, and 9 bases lay between the germline ends. DNA for the CDR3: TGCGCCAGCAGCTCAGCAGGGGCAACTAATGAAAAACTGTTTTTT. Protein: CASSSAGATNEKLFF.

V usage is TRBV10-3 and J usage is TRBJ2-7; 7 bases agree with TRBD1. CDR3 length: 13 residues. V lost 6 bases and J lost 4; bases outside the gene matches: 6. Per germline, CDR1 ENHRY and CDR2 SYGVKD. The CDR3 protein is CAISAGTEYEQYF. The CDR3 coding sequence is TGTGCCATCAGCGCCGGGACAGAGTACGAGCAGTACTTC.

The chain combines TRBV28 with TRBJ2-7; 7 bases are shared with TRBD2. Per the germline V gene, CDR1 is MDHEN and CDR2 is SYDVKM. V dropped 5 bases and J dropped 5; count of bases not matched to a gene: 12. The CDR3 has 15 residues. The CDR3 DNA is TGTGCCAGCAGTCCTGTGGCGGGAGCAAAGAACGAGCAGTACTTC. Amino acid sequence: CASSPVAGAKNEQYF. Looking up the rest from reference TRBV28 and TRBJ2-7 gives the full variable domain: DVKVTQSSRYLVKRTGEKVFLECVQDMDHENMFWYRQDPGLGLRLIYFSYDVKMKEKGDIPEGYSVSREKKERFSLILESASTNQTSMYLCASSPVAGAKNEQYFGPGTRLTVT.

J is TRBJ2-7 and V is TRBV5-1, with 8 nucleotides matching TRBD1. CDR3 size: 14 residues. With V trimmed by 5 bases and J by 4 bases, 8 bases remained unmatched. Per germline, CDR1 SGHRS and CDR2 YFSETQ. The CDR3 here is CASSLSGGYYEQYF. As DNA, the CDR3 is TGCGCCAGCAGTTTATCAGGGGGCTATTACGAGCAGTACTTC.